Given below is one T cell receptor (beta chain) in context. Its antigen is unidentified. Germline-derived CDR1 and CDR2 are MGHDK and SYGVNS. The CDR3 sequence is 15 residues long. Trimming shortened V by 3 bases and J by 1 base, and 12 bases separated the two germline ends. TCRdb's copy holds only in-frame clones and misses some; the assay was immunoSEQ multiplex PCR. The table has about 1.5 million clones, 95% to 99% seen once. The study separated CD4+ cells into CD45RA+ naive and CD45RA-negative memory subsets. This entry comes from a study of shared clonotypes between healthy human individuals. Study in general: Three CD4 naive, three CD4 memory, two CD8 naive and one CD8 memory plate were used per donor.

Study-level findings and limits: It was the non-shared clonotypes that had lower generation probabilities than clonotypes shared by all four donors.

The TCR originated in a young man in good health. This chain uses TRBV25-1 with TRBJ1-1; D not resolved. The material sequenced was naive CD4+ T cells sorted from blood. Specified subset: CD45RA+ positively selected. The CDR3 coding sequence is TGTGCCAGCAGTGAGGGCCGCTTACGGAACACTGAAGCTTTCTTT. It codes for CASSEGRLRNTEAFF. The full variable domain, completed using reference TRBV25-1 and TRBJ1-1, is EADIYQTPRYLVIGTGKKITLECSQTMGHDKMYWYQQDPGMELHLIHYSYGVNSTEKGDLSSESTVSRIRTEHFPLTLESARPSHTSQYLCASSEGRLRNTEAFFGQGTRLTVV.